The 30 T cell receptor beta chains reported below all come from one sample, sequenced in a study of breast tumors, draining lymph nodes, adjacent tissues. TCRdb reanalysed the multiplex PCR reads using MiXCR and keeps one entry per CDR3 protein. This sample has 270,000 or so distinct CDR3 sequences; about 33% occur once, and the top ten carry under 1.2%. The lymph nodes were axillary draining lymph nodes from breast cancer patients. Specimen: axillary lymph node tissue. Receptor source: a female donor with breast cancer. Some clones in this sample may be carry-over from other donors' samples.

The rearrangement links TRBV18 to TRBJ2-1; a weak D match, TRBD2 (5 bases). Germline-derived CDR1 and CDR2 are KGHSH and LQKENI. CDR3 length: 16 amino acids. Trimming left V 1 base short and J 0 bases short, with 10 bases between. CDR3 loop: CASSPLRRSSYNEQFF. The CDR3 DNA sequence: TGTGCCAGCTCACCACTCCGGAGGAGCTCCTACAATGAGCAGTTCTTC.

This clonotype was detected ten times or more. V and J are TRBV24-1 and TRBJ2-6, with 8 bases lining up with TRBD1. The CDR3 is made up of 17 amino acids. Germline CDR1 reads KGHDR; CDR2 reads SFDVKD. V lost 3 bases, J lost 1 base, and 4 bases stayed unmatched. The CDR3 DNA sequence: TGTGCCACCAGTGATGGCGGACAGGGTTCTGGGGCCAACGTCCTGACTTTC. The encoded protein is CATSDGGQGSGANVLTF.

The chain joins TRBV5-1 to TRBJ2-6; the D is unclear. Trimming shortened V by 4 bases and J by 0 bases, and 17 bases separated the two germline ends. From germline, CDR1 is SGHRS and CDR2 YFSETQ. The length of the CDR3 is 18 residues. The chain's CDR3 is CASSLSPADSSGANVLTF. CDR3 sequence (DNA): TGCGCCAGCAGCCTGAGTCCAGCCGATAGCTCTGGGGCCAACGTCCTGACTTTC.

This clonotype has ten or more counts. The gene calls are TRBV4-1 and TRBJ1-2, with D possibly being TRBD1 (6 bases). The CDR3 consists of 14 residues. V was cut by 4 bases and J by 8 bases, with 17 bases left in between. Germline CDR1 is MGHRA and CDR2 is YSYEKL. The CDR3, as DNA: TGCGCCAGCAGCCTAGTCAGGGGAGATGGAGGCTACACCTTC. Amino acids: CASSLVRGDGGYTF.

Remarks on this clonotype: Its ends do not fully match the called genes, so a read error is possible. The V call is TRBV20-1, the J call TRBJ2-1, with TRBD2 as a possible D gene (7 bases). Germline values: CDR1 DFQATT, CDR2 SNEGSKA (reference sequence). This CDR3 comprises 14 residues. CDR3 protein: CGARGGETHTEQFF. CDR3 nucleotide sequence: TGCGGTGCTAGAGGGGGGGAGACACACACTGAGCAGTTCTTC.

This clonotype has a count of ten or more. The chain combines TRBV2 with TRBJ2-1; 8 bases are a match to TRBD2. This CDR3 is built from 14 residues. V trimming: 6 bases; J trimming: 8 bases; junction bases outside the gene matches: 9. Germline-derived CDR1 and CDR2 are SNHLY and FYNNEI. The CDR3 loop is CASSRDSLADEQFF. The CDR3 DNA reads TGTGCCAGCAGCCGGGACTCACTAGCGGATGAGCAGTTCTTC.

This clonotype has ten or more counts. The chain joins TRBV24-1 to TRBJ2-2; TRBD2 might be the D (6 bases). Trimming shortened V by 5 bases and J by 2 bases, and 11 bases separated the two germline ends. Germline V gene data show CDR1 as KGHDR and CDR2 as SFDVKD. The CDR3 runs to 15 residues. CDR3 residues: CATSAPGLNTGELFF. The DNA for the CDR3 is TGTGCCACCAGTGCCCCGGGACTTAACACCGGGGAGCTGTTTTTT.

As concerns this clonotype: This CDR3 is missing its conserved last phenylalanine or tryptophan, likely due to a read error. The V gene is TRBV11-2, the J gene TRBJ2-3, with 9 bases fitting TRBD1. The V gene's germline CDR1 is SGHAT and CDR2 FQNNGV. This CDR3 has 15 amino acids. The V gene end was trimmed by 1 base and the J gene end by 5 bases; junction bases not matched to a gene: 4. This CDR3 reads CASSLGGTGRDTQYP. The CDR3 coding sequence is TGTGCCAGCAGCTTAGGAGGGACAGGGAGAGATACGCAGTATCCT.

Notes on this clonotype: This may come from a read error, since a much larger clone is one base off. In nucleotides, the CDR3 is TGCAGTGCTACTAGCGGGAGGGCCCTCACTGAGCAGTTCTTC. Its translation: CSATSGRALTEQFF. The chain has TRBV20-1 and TRBJ2-1; 12 bases align to TRBD2. J gave up 9 bases and V 4 bases, and 7 bases lay outside the gene matches. CDR1 is DFQATT, CDR2 SNEGSKA, per germline (reference sequence). The CDR3 consists of 14 residues.

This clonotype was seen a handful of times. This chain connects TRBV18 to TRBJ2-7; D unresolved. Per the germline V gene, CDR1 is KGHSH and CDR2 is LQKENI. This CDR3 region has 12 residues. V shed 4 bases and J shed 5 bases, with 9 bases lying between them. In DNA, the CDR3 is TGTGCCAGCTCACTAAATACGGACGAGCAGTACTTC. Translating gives CASSLNTDEQYF.

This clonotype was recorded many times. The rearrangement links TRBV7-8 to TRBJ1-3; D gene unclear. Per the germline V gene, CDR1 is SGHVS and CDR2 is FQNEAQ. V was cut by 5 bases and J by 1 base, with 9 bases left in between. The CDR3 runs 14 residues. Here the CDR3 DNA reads TGTGCCAGCAGCCCGTTATGGTCTGGAAACACCATATATTTT. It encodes CASSPLWSGNTIYF.

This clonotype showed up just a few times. The DNA of the CDR3 is TGTGCCAGCAGCTTGTTTGACAGGGGCTTCGGGGAGCTGTTTTTT. Encoded protein: CASSLFDRGFGELFF. This chain links TRBV5-8 with TRBJ2-2; 8 bases match TRBD1. CDR1 is SGHTS and CDR2 is YDEGEE in the germline V gene. There are 15 residues in the CDR3. V lost 1 base and J lost 7; bases outside the gene matches: 6. The full variable domain, with the rest looked up from reference TRBV5-8 and TRBJ2-2, is EAGVTQSPTHLIKTRGQQATLRCSPISGHTSVYWYQQALGLGLQFLLWYDEGEERNRGNFPPRFSGRQFPNYSSELNVNALELEDSALYLCASSLFDRGFGELFFGEGSRLTVL.

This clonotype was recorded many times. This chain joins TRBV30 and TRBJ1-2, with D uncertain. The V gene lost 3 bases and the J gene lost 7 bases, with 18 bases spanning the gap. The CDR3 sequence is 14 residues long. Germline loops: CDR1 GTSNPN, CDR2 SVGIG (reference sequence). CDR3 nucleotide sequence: TGTGCCTGGAGGGGCCAAGGGCAGTACGGTGGCTACACCTTC. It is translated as CAWRGQGQYGGYTF.

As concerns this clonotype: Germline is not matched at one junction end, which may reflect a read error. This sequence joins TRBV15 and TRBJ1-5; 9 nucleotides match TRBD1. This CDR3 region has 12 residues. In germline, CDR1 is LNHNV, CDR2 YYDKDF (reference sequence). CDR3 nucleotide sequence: TGTGCCACACAGGGGGCTACTCAGTCCCAGCATTTT. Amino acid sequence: CATQGATQSQHF.

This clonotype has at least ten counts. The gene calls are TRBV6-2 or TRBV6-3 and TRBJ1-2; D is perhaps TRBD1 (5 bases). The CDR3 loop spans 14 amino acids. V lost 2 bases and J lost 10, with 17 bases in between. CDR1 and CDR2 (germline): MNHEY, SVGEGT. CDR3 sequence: CASSYGPRQYDYTF. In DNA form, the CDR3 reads TGTGCCAGCAGTTACGGACCCAGACAGTACGACTACACCTTC.

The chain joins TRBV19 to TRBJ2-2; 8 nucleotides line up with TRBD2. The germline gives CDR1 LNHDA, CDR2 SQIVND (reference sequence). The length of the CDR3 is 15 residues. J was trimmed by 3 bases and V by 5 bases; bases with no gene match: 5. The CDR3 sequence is CASSGRGVYTGELFF. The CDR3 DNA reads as TGTGCCAGTAGTGGGCGGGGGGTGTACACCGGGGAGCTGTTTTTT.

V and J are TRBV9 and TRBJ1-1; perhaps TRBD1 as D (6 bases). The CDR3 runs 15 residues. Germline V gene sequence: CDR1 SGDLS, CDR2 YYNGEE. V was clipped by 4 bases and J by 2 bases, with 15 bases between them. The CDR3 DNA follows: TGTGCCAGCAGCCCTCGGGACAATCTAAACACTGAAGCTTTCTTT. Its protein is CASSPRDNLNTEAFF.

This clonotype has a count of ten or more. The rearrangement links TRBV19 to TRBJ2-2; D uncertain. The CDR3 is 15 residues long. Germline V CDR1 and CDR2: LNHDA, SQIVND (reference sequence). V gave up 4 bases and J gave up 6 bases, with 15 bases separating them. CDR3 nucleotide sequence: TGTGCCAGTAGTAGCGGTTATTCGGTAGCCGGGGAGCTGTTTTTT. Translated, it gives CASSSGYSVAGELFF.

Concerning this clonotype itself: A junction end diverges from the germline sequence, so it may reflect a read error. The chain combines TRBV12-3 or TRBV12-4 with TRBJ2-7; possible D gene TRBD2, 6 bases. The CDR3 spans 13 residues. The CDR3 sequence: CASGFGGGGEQYF. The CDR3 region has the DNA TGTGCCAGCGGTTTCGGGGGTGGGGGCGAGCAGTACTTC.

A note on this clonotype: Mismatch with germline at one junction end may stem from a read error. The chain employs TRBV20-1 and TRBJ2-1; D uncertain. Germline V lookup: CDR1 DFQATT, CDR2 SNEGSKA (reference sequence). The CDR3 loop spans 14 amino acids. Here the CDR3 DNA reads TGCAGTGCCGTTCAGATTTCCTCCTACACTGAGCAGTTCTTC. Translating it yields CSAVQISSYTEQFF.

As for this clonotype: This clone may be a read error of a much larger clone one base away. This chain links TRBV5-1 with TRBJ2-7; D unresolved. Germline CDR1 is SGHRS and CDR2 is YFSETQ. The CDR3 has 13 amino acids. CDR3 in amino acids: CASSLRNPYDQYF. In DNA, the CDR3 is TGCGCCAGCAGCTTGCGCAACCCCTACGACCAGTACTTC. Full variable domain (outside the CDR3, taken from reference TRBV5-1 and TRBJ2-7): KAGVTQTPRYLIKTRGQQVTLSCSPISGHRSVSWYQQTPGQGLQFLFEYFSETQRNKGNFPGRFSGRQFSNSRSEMNVSTLELGDSALYLCASSLRNPYDQYFGPGTRLTVT.

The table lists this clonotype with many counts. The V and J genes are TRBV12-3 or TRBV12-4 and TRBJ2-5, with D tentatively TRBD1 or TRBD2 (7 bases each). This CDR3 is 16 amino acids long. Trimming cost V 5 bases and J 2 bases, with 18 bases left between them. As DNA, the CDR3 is TGTGCCAGCAGTACCAGGGGGGGATGGAAACAAGAGACCCAGTACTTC. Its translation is CASSTRGGWKQETQYF.

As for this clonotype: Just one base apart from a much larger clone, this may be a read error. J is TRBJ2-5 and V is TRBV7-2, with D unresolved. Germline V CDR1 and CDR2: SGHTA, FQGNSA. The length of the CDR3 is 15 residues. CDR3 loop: CANSHQDGSRETQYF. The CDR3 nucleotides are TGCGCCAACAGCCATCAAGATGGGTCACGGGAGACCCAGTACTTC.

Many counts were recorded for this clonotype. As DNA, the CDR3 is TGCAGTGCTAGAGATCCTCAGACCAATCCCATCTACAATGAGCAGTTCTTC. It yields the protein CSARDPQTNPIYNEQFF. The chain has TRBV20-1 and TRBJ2-1, with D unclear. V gave up 0 bases and J gave up 3 bases, with 18 bases separating them. Germline-derived CDR1 and CDR2 are DFQATT and SNEGSKA (reference sequence). The CDR3 is 17 residues long.

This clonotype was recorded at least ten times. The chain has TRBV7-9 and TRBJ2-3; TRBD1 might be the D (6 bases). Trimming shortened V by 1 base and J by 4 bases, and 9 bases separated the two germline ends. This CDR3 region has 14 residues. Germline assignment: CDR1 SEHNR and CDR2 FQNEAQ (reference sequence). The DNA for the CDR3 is TGTGCCAGCAGCTTAGGACAGGCGGCAGATACGCAGTATTTT. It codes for CASSLGQAADTQYF.

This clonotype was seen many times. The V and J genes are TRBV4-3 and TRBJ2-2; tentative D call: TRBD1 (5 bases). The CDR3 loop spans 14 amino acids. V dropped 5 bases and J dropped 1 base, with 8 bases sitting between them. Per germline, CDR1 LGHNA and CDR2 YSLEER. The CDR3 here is CASSYGQNTGELFF. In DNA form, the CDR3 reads TGCGCCAGCAGCTACGGACAGAACACCGGGGAGCTGTTTTTT.

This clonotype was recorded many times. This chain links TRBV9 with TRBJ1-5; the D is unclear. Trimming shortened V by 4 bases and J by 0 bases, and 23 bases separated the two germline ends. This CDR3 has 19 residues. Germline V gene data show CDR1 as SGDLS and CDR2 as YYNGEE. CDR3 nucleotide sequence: TGTGCCAGCAGCCCCTGGGTGGATTCCCCTTCCTATAGCAATCAGCCCCAGCATTTT. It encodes CASSPWVDSPSYSNQPQHF.

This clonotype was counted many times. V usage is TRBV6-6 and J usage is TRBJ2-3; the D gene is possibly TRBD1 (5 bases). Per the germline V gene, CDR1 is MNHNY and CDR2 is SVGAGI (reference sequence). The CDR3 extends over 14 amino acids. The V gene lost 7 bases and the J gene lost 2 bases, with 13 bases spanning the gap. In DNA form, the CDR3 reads TGTGCCAGCACCTCACCCAGGGCCACAGATACGCAGTATTTT. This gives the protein CASTSPRATDTQYF.

This chain's CDR3 is CASRWTSGSSYEQYF. For the CDR3, the DNA is TGTGCCAGCAGATGGACTAGCGGGAGCTCCTACGAGCAGTACTTC. This chain links TRBV6-1 with TRBJ2-7; 13 nucleotides align to TRBD2. The trim removed 6 bases at V and 0 bases at J, leaving 2 bases unmatched. Germline-derived CDR1 and CDR2 are MNHNS and SASEGT. The length of the CDR3 is 15 residues.

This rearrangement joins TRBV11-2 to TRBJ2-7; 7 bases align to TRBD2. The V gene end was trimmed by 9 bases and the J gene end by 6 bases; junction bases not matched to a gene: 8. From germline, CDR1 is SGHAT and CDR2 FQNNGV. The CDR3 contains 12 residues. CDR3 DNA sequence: TGTGCCAGAGGCGGGAGTGGTGCCGAGCAGTACTTC. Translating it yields CARGGSGAEQYF.